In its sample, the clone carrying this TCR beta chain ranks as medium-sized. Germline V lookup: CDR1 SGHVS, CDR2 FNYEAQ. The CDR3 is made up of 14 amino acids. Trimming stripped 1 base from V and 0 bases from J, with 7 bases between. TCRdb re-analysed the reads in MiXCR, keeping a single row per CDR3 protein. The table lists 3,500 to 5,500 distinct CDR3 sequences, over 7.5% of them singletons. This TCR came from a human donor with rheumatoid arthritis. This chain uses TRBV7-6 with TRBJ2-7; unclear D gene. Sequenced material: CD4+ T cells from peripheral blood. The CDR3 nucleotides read TGTGCCAGCAGCTTAGAGGTTTACTCCTACGAGCAGTACTTC. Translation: CASSLEVYSYEQYF.